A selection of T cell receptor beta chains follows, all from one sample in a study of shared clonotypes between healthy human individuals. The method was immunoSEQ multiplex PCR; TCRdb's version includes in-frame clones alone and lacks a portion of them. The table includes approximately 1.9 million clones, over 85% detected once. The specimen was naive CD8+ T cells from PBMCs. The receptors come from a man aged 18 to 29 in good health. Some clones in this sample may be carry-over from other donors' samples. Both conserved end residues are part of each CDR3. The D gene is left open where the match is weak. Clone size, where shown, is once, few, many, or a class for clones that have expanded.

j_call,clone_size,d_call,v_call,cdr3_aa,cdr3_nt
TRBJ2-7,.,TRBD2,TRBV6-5,CASSTSGTSYEQYF,TGTGCCAGCAGCACTAGCGGGACCTCCTACGAGCAGTACTTC
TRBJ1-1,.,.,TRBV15,CATSRLRDSGTEAFF,TGTGCCACCAGCAGGCTCCGGGACTCCGGCACTGAAGCTTTCTTT
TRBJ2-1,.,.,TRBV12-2,CASRPHQRGEEEFF,TGTGCAAGTCGCCCACACCAGAGGGGGGAAGAAGAGTTCTTC
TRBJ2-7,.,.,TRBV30,CAWSAPGQSSSYEQYF,TGTGCCTGGAGTGCCCCCGGACAGTCGAGCTCCTACGAGCAGTACTTC
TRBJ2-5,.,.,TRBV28,CASRGQETQYF,TGTGCCAGCAGAGGCCAAGAGACCCAGTACTTC
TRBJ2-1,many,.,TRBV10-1,CASSESESYEQFF,TGCGCCAGCAGTGAGTCGGAGAGCTATGAGCAGTTCTTC
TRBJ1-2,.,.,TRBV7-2,CASSPLLADRGPYGYTF,TGTGCCAGCAGCCCCTTACTTGCGGACAGAGGGCCCTATGGCTACACCTTC
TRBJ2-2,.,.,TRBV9,CASSVAPNTGELFF,TGTGCCAGCAGCGTAGCTCCGAACACCGGGGAGCTGTTTTTT
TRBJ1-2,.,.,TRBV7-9,CASSLVSGSGGYTF,TGTGCCAGCAGCTTAGTTAGTGGATCGGGCGGCTACACCTTC
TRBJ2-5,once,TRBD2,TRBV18,CASSPPTSGRLGETQYF,TGTGCCAGCTCGCCCCCGACTAGCGGGAGATTGGGCGAGACCCAGTACTTC
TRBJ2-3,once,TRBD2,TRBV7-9,CASSHRGVADTQYF,TGTGCCAGCAGCCACCGGGGGGTCGCAGATACGCAGTATTTT
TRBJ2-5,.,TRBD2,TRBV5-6,CASSPTGTSGVRETQYF,TGTGCCAGCAGCCCGACCGGGACTAGCGGGGTGAGGGAGACCCAGTACTTC
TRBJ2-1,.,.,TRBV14,CASSQDRPFSAYNEQFF,TGTGCCAGCAGCCAAGATCGGCCTTTTTCAGCCTACAATGAGCAGTTCTTC
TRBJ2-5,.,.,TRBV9,CASSAPGVGTQYF,TGTGCCAGCAGCGCTCCGGGAGTCGGGACCCAGTACTTC
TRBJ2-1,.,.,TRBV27,CASSYRDFYNEQFF,TGTGCCAGCAGTTACCGGGACTTCTACAATGAGCAGTTCTTC
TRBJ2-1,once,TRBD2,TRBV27,CASSPRLAGGYNEQFF,TGTGCCAGCAGTCCCCGCCTAGCGGGAGGCTACAATGAGCAGTTCTTC
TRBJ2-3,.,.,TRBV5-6,CASSLAPRTDTQYF,TGTGCCAGCAGCTTGGCACCCCGCACAGATACGCAGTATTTT
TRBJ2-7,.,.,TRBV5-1,CASSLGDHYEQYF,TGCGCCAGCAGCTTGGGTGACCACTACGAGCAGTACTTC
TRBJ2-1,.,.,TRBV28,CASWRAGEQFF,TGTGCCAGCTGGAGGGCCGGTGAGCAGTTCTTC
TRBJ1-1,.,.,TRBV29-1,CSVVGALGEAFF,TGCAGCGTCGTCGGAGCCCTTGGTGAAGCTTTCTTT
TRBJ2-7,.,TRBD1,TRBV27,CASSSYTNAQGAPIYEQYF,TGTGCCAGCAGTTCATACACGAACGCCCAGGGGGCTCCTATCTACGAGCAGTACTTC
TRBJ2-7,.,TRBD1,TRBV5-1,CASSPGRSGTGSYEQYF,TGCGCCAGCAGCCCGGGAAGGTCCGGGACAGGTTCATACGAGCAGTACTTC
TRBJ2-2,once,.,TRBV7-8,CASSLSGVTGELFF,TGTGCCAGCAGCTTGAGCGGAGTCACCGGGGAGCTGTTTTTT
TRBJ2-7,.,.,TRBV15,CATSALRGYEQYF,TGTGCCACCAGCGCCCTACGGGGGTACGAGCAGTACTTC
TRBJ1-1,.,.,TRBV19,CASSPVTGVGAFF,TGTGCCAGTAGTCCCGTAACAGGCGTCGGAGCTTTCTTT
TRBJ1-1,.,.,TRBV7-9,CASSSSNTEAFF,TGTGCCAGCAGCTCCTCGAACACTGAAGCTTTCTTT
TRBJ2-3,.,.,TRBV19,CASMETDTQYF,TGTGCCAGTATGGAGACAGATACGCAGTATTTT
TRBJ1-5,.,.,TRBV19,CASSKPRDINQPQHF,TGTGCCAGTAGCAAACCCCGGGACATCAATCAGCCCCAGCATTTT